This record concerns one T cell receptor (beta chain) sequence. Just one base apart from a much larger clone, this may be a read error. Sample time point: newly diagnosed GD, antithyroid drugs for less than 3 months. PBMC-derived RNA was used for the TCR library. In building TCR beta libraries, iRepertoire HTBI primers were used together with Arm-PCR of CDR3 regions. From the multiplex PCR reads, TCRdb called clonotypes with MiXCR, one entry per CDR3 protein. This sample has about 530,000 distinct CDR3 sequences; about 15% occur once, and the top ten carry roughly 25%. This entry comes from a study of regulatory T cells in long-lasting Graves disease. These sequences were also reported in another study, on T cells in Graves' hyperthyroidism and ophthalmopathy. That source reports: Any patient presenting with uncontrolled infection, other autoimmune disease, pregnancy or lactation was left out. HTBI primers were employed in a first-round RT-PCR of the TCR CDR3. The model identified upcoming ophthalmopathy a median roughly 6.5 months ahead of onset.

Material: peripheral blood mononuclear cells (PBMCs), obtained at new diagnosis, from a patient treated with antithyroid drugs. The receptor was derived from a woman aged 35 to 59 with Graves disease.

The CDR3 bases are TGTGCCAGCAGCGGACCGGGGACTAGCACAGGTACGCAGTATTTT. This translates into CASSGPGTSTGTQYF. The chain joins TRBV5-1 to TRBJ2-3; TRBD2 matches at 9 bases. The CDR3 is 15 residues long. Germline V gene data show CDR1 as SGHRS and CDR2 as YFSETQ.